This record concerns one T cell receptor (beta chain) sequence. The antigen is unknown. The CDR3 ends on some other residue instead of the conserved phenylalanine or tryptophan, so this is likely a read error. This record belongs to a study of tumor-infiltrating lymphocytes in primary liver carcinoma. The study co-extracted DNA and RNA from 20-30 mg of unsorted bulk tissue. Surgical resection treated primary liver carcinoma in the patients. Priming with a constant-region primer yielded TCR beta cDNA from about 510 ng total RNA. Researchers made the TCR beta libraries by running three nested multiplex PCR rounds with slightly modified ARM-PCR. A C-beta reverse primer was combined with TRBV1-TRBV30 forward primers in the first two PCR rounds, and each round had 10 cycles. In TCRdb, the multiplex PCR reads were re-called with MiXCR into one record per CDR3 protein. The table records roughly 78,000 distinct CDR3 sequences, 65% to 75% of them present only once.

Whole-study results and caveats: Just around 7-24% of top clones spanned all five tumor regions.

From germline, CDR1 is SGHRS and CDR2 YFSETQ. This CDR3 spans 17 amino acids. V gave up 2 bases and J gave up 6 bases; unmatched junction bases: 15. The chain uses TRBV5-1 and TRBJ2-7; 9 bases align to TRBD1. This TCR derives from a woman aged 55-70 years with primary liver carcinoma and hepatitis B virus infection. The source material was liver tumor tissue from sampling region 4. Subset meaning: tumor region T4, right-lateral pole. In DNA, the CDR3 is TGCGCCAGCAGCTTAGGGATTGGGACAGGGATATTCTCCGAGCAGTACTTA. Protein: CASSLGIGTGIFSEQYL.